The rows below give T cell receptor beta chains drawn from one sample of a study of regulatory T cells in long-lasting Graves disease. One entry per CDR3 protein, called by TCRdb with MiXCR from the multiplex PCR reads. The sample has more than 300,000 distinct CDR3 sequences, 16% seen once. The sample was also reused in another study, on T cells in Graves' hyperthyroidism and ophthalmopathy.

Material: peripheral blood mononuclear cells (PBMCs), obtained at new diagnosis, from a patient treated with antithyroid drugs. Receptors originate from a woman aged 18-30 years with Graves disease. Both conserved end residues are part of each CDR3. D genes are given only for firm matches. A clone size is listed for some rows: how often the clone was seen (once, few, many), or a class if it is expanded.

J	D	size	V	DNA	CDR3
TRBJ2-1	-	few	TRBV27	TGTGCCAGCCGAGAGGGTTCCTCCTACAATGAGCAGTTCTTC	CASREGSSYNEQFF
TRBJ2-7	TRBD2	few	TRBV19	TGTGCCAGTAGTGTCAGAACCGGACTAGCCCAGTACGAGCAGTACTTC	CASSVRTGLAQYEQYF
TRBJ2-1	-	many	TRBV2	TGTGCTAGGAGGAGGGAAGGTTCCCCCAATGAGCAGTTCTTC	CARRREGSPNEQFF
TRBJ1-1	-	-	TRBV20-1	TGCAGTGTTCCCCCTTCAGCTTTCTTT	CSVPPSAFF
TRBJ2-3	-	many	TRBV5-1	TGCGCCAGCAGCAAATACAGCACAGATACGCAGTATTTT	CASSKYSTDTQYF
TRBJ1-4	-	many	TRBV5-1	TGCGCCAGCAGCCAGGAAAATGAAAAACTGTTTTTT	CASSQENEKLFF
TRBJ2-1	-	few	TRBV7-9	TGTGCCAGCAGCCTAAGCGGCGGTCGGGATGAGCAGTTCTTC	CASSLSGGRDEQFF
TRBJ2-1	-	few	TRBV6-1	TGTGCCTCCCGGTGGTCAACCTCCTACAATGAGCAGTTCTTC	CASRWSTSYNEQFF
TRBJ2-7	-	many	TRBV6-2/TRBV6-3	TGTGCCAGCAGTCGGAGCTACTCCTACGAGCAGTACTTC	CASSRSYSYEQYF
TRBJ2-2	-	many	TRBV2	TGTGCCAGCAGTATACAGGGAACAGCGAACACCGGGGAGCTGTTTTTT	CASSIQGTANTGELFF
TRBJ1-1	TRBD1	many	TRBV9	TGTGCCAGCAGCTCAGACAGGGGGCGGACTGAAGCTTTCTTT	CASSSDRGRTEAFF
TRBJ1-5	-	-	TRBV19	TGTGCCAGTAGTCTACAGAGAGATCAGCCCCAGCATTTT	CASSLQRDQPQHF
TRBJ1-6	-	-	TRBV6-1	TGTGCCAGCAGCCTCGCGAGGAGGGAGGGAGATTCACCCCTCCACTTT	CASSLARREGDSPLHF
TRBJ1-1	-	many	TRBV12-3/TRBV12-4	TGTGCCAGCAGTTCACGAAACTCAGGGATGTACACTGAAGCTTTCTTT	CASSSRNSGMYTEAFF
TRBJ1-1	-	many	TRBV29-1	TGCAGCGTTGTTAGCCAGCAAGCTTTCTTT	CSVVSQQAFF
TRBJ1-2	-	-	TRBV7-9	TGTGCCAGCAGCTCGGACAGTGGCTACACCTTC	CASSSDSGYTF
TRBJ2-3	-	many	TRBV20-1	TGCAGTGCTAGAGATTCAGGGGCGGTGGATACGCAGTATTTT	CSARDSGAVDTQYF
TRBJ2-2	-	-	TRBV11-1	TGTGCCAGCAGCCCAGTGGGGGGGCGGACCGGGGAGCTGTTTTTT	CASSPVGGRTGELFF
TRBJ2-5	TRBD1	few	TRBV6-1	TGTGCCAGCAGGTCTCACAGGGGGGCGACCCAGTACTTC	CASRSHRGATQYF
TRBJ2-2	TRBD1	few	TRBV10-3	TGTGCCATCAGCTCGACGGGACAGGCGAACACCGGGGAGCTGTTTTTT	CAISSTGQANTGELFF
TRBJ2-1	-	-	TRBV11-1	TGTGCCAGCAGCACTAGGGACTTCTCCTACAATGAGCAGTTCTTC	CASSTRDFSYNEQFF
TRBJ1-6	-	-	TRBV5-4	TGTGCCAGCAGCCCCCGGACTGCTTCACCCCTCCACTTT	CASSPRTASPLHF
TRBJ2-5	-	-	TRBV6-9	TGTGCCAGCAGTTACTCAGCGCGGAGCCCTCAAGAGACCCAGTACTTC	CASSYSARSPQETQYF
TRBJ2-1	TRBD1	few	TRBV10-3	TGTGCCATCAGTGGGGGACAGGGGGCCTACAATGAGCAGTTCTTC	CAISGGQGAYNEQFF
TRBJ1-1	TRBD1	many	TRBV18	TGTGCCAGCTCACCAATTTCAGGGGGCTCAAACACTGAAGCTTTCTTT	CASSPISGGSNTEAFF
TRBJ2-1	TRBD2	-	TRBV6-2/TRBV6-3	TGTGCCAGCAGTGAAGCGGCTAGCGGGAGTACTGAGCAGTTCTTC	CASSEAASGSTEQFF
TRBJ2-7	-	many	TRBV6-1	TGTGCCAGCAGCCCAAACACAGGGCCCCTATCCTACGAGCAGTACTTC	CASSPNTGPLSYEQYF
TRBJ1-1	-	many	TRBV30	TGTGCCTGGATAACTACAGGGTCCTGGACTGAAGCTTTCTTT	CAWITTGSWTEAFF
TRBJ2-2	-	many	TRBV28	TGTGCCAGCAGTTACGGGGACACCGGGGAGCTGTTTTTT	CASSYGDTGELFF
TRBJ2-3	TRBD1	once	TRBV10-3	TGTGCCATCAGTATGGACAGGGGGGGTAGCACAGATACGCAGTATTTT	CAISMDRGGSTDTQYF
TRBJ2-3	TRBD2	-	TRBV5-5	TGTGCCAGCAGCCACCGGACTAGCGGGGGTTCCACAGATACGCAGTATTTT	CASSHRTSGGSTDTQYF
TRBJ2-7	TRBD2	few	TRBV7-9	TGTGCCAGCAGCTTGTTCGGGACTACCTACGAGCAGTACTTC	CASSLFGTTYEQYF
TRBJ2-5	-	many	TRBV2	TGTGCCAGCATCGGCCGGACGGGGCAAGAGACCCAGTACTTC	CASIGRTGQETQYF
TRBJ1-1	-	many	TRBV30	TGTGCCTGGAGTGGTGCCCGGGGGTGGACTGAAGCTTTCTTT	CAWSGARGWTEAFF
TRBJ1-1	-	many	TRBV20-1	TGCAGTGCTAGAGATCTCAGGGGGAACACTGAAGCTTTCTTT	CSARDLRGNTEAFF
TRBJ2-5	-	-	TRBV6-1	TGTGCCAGTGCGGTCGCAAGAAAAGAGACCCAGTACTTC	CASAVARKETQYF
TRBJ2-1	TRBD1	many	TRBV11-2	TGTGCCAGCAGCTCGGGACAGGGAAGGAATGAGCAGTTCTTC	CASSSGQGRNEQFF
TRBJ2-7	TRBD1	many	TRBV14	TGTGCCAGCAGCCAGGACAGGGGGTCCCTTTCCGAGCAGTACTTC	CASSQDRGSLSEQYF
TRBJ2-7	-	many	TRBV30	TGTGCCTGGAGTGTACTCCGAGAGCAGTACTTC	CAWSVLREQYF
TRBJ2-3	-	-	TRBV20-1	TGCAGTCTCAGGAAAGAGCTAGTCACAGATACGCAGTATTTT	CSLRKELVTDTQYF
TRBJ2-2	-	-	TRBV10-3	TGTGCCATCACGGGCAGTAGCACCGGGGAGCTGTTTTTT	CAITGSSTGELFF
TRBJ1-5	TRBD1	many	TRBV20-1	TGCAGTGTCACTTCGGGACAGGGGGTTCAGCCCCAGCATTTT	CSVTSGQGVQPQHF
TRBJ2-2	-	-	TRBV15	TGTGCCACCAGCCGAGGCATTTTAGACACCGGGGAGCTGTTTTTT	CATSRGILDTGELFF
TRBJ1-1	-	many	TRBV5-1	TGCGCCAGCAGCTTGGAATCGAACCGGGGTGAAGCTTTCTTT	CASSLESNRGEAFF
TRBJ1-5	-	-	TRBV6-2/TRBV6-3	TGTGCCAGCAGAAGTGGGACACAAAATAGCAATCAGCCCCAGCATTTT	CASRSGTQNSNQPQHF
TRBJ1-3	-	-	TRBV5-1	TGCGCCAGCAGAACTGATGTGAGCTCTGGAAACACCATATATTTT	CASRTDVSSGNTIYF
TRBJ2-7	TRBD1	-	TRBV2	TGTGCCAGCAGGGCCGGGACAGCCTACGAGCAGTACTTC	CASRAGTAYEQYF
TRBJ2-1	TRBD2	few	TRBV7-2	TGTGCCAGCACACTAGCGGGAGTGTATAATGAGCAGTTCTTC	CASTLAGVYNEQFF
TRBJ1-1	-	many	TRBV6-5	TGTGCCAGCAGTTCCTTCAGGGACGGCAACACTGAAGCTTTCTTT	CASSSFRDGNTEAFF
TRBJ2-3	-	few	TRBV4-1	TGCGCCAGCAGCCAAACCGAGGGGGATACGCAGTATTTT	CASSQTEGDTQYF
TRBJ2-1	TRBD1	few	TRBV4-1	TGCGCCAGCAGCCAAGCTGCAGACAGGGGCCTGACCTACAATGAGCAGTTCTTC	CASSQAADRGLTYNEQFF
TRBJ2-7	TRBD2	many	TRBV20-1	TGCAGTGCCTTAGCGGGAGCAACCTACGAGCAGTACTTC	CSALAGATYEQYF
TRBJ2-1	TRBD2	many	TRBV5-1	TGCGCCAGCAGCTTGGATAGCGGGGTATACAATGAGCAGTTCTTC	CASSLDSGVYNEQFF
TRBJ1-2	TRBD1	few	TRBV11-2	TGTGCCAGCAGCCCTCTGACAGGGTATAATCGTGTCTACACCTTC	CASSPLTGYNRVYTF
TRBJ2-1	-	many	TRBV11-2	TGTGCCAGCAGCTTAAAACGGACCCCCTACAATGAGCAGTTCTTC	CASSLKRTPYNEQFF
TRBJ2-2	-	few	TRBV10-2	TGCGCCAGCAGTATGGACACCCTGAACACCGGGGAGCTGTTTTTT	CASSMDTLNTGELFF
TRBJ2-1	TRBD1	many	TRBV5-1	TGCGCCAGCAGCTTGGGTAAACAGGGGGCAAGAAATGAGCAGTTCTTC	CASSLGKQGARNEQFF
TRBJ2-1	TRBD2	-	TRBV4-2	TGTGCCAGCAGCCAAGATCGTAGGCTAGCGGGAAGCAATGAGCAGTTCTTC	CASSQDRRLAGSNEQFF
TRBJ1-5	-	-	TRBV6-1	TGTGCCAGCAGACTAGACAGTAATCAGCCCCAGCATTTT	CASRLDSNQPQHF
TRBJ2-7	TRBD2	many	TRBV28	TGTGCCAGCACCTCACCGGGACTAGCGGAATACGAGCAGTACTTC	CASTSPGLAEYEQYF